This T cell receptor beta chain is from a study of CD8+ T cells in alopecia areata. Overall study: Tofacitinib was given for 6 to 18 months, then stopped for 6 months.

About this clone itself: The antigen is unknown.

From germline, CDR1 is SGHAT and CDR2 FQNNGV. V was cut by 7 bases and J by 0 bases, with 10 bases left in between. The CDR3 is 14 residues long. Treatment noted: oral pan-JAK inhibitor, 5-10 mg twice daily. General study findings and limits: Normal skin's resident alphabeta T cells are also sequenced in scalp samples.

Investigators isolated RNA and reverse transcribed it into cDNA to act as the sequencing template. Profiling relied on immunoSEQ multiplex PCR, and the TCRdb table lists in-frame clones only, not all of them. The profile shows nearly 95,000 clones, 60% to 80% of them singletons. The rearrangement uses TRBV11-2 and TRBJ1-3, with D hard to call. Material: CD8+ T cells sorted from blood, obtained at approximately week 42, from a patient treated with tofacitinib. The receptor comes from a human donor with alopecia areata. The CDR3 reads CASTSSRSGNTIYF. DNA for the CDR3: TGTGCCAGCACCTCGAGTCGCTCTGGAAACACCATATATTTT.